What follows is one TCR beta chain and its context. Profiled with immunoSEQ multiplex PCR; TCRdb holds only in-frame clones, not every one. The data hold some 290,000 clones, with about nine tenths observed a single time. It was during active infection that Seattle patients were enrolled and then longitudinally followed. The CDR3 has 16 amino acids. V shed 4 bases, J shed 2 bases, and the junction held 6 bases outside the gene matches. Germline V gene lookup returns CDR1 PRHDT and CDR2 FYEKMQ (reference sequence). The data belong to a study of blood T cell repertoires in COVID-19. The chain combines TRBV13 with TRBJ2-2; 8 nucleotides align to TRBD2. The origin of this receptor is a woman in her 30s with COVID-19, enrolled during active disease. Sequenced sample: peripheral blood. CDR3 amino acids: CASSSRLAPNTGELFF. CDR3 nucleotides: TGTGCCAGCAGCTCCAGACTAGCGCCAAACACCGGGGAGCTGTTTTTT. The variable domain in full, completed from reference TRBV13 and TRBJ2-2, reads AAGVIQSPRHLIKEKRETATLKCYPIPRHDTVYWYQQGPGQDPQFLISFYEKMQSDKGSIPDRFSAQQFSDYHSELNMSSLELGDSALYFCASSSRLAPNTGELFFGEGSRLTVL.